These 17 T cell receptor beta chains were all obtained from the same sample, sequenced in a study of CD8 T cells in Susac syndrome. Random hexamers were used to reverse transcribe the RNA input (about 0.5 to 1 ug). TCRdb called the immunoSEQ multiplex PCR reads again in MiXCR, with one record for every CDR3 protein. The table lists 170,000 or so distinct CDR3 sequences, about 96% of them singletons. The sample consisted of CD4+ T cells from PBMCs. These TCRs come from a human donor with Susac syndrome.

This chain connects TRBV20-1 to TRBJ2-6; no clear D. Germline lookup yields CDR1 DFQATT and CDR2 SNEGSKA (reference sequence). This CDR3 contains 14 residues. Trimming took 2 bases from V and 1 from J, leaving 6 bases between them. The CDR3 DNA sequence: TGCAGTGCTAGACCCGGGTCTGGGGCCAACGTCCTGACTTTC. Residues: CSARPGSGANVLTF.

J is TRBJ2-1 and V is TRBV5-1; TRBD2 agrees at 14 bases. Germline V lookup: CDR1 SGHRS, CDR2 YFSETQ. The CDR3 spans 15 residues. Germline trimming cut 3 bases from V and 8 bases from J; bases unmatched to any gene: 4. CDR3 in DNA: TGCGCCAGCAGCTGGGGGACTAGCGGGAGTGATGAGCAGTTCTTC. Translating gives CASSWGTSGSDEQFF.

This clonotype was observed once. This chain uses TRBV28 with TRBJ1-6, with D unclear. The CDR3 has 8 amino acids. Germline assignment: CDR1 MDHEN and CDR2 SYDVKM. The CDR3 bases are TGTGCTGTCGGGCCCCTCCACTTT. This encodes CAVGPLHF.

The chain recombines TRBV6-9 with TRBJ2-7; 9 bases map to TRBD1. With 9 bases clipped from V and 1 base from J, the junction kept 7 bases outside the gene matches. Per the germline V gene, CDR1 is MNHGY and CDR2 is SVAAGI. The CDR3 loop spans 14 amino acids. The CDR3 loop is CARKRDRASYEQYF. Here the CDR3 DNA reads TGTGCCAGAAAACGGGACAGGGCTTCCTACGAGCAGTACTTC.

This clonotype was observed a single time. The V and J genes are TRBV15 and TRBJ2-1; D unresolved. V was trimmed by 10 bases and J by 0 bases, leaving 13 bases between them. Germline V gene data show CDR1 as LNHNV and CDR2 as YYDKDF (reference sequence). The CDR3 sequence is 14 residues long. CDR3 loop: CASRGDPSYNEQFF. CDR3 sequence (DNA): TGTGCCAGCCGTGGCGACCCCTCCTACAATGAGCAGTTCTTC.

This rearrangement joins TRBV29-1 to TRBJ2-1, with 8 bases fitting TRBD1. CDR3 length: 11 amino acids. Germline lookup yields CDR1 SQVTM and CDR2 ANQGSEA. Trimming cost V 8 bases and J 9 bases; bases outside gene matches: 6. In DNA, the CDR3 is TGCAGCTCTACAGGGGGAGGTGAGCAGTTCTTC. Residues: CSSTGGGEQFF.

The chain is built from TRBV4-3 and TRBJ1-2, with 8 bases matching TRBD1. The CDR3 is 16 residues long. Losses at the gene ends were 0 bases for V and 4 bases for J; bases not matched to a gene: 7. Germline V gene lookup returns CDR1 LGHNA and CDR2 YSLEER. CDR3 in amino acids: CASSQEGTGSSYGYTF. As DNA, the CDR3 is TGCGCCAGCAGCCAAGAGGGGACAGGCTCCAGCTATGGCTACACCTTC.

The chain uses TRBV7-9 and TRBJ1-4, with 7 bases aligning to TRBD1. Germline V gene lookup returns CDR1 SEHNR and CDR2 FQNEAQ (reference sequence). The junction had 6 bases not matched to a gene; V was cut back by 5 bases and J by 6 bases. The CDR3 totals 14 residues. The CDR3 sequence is CASSLQGQYEKLFF. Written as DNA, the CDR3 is TGTGCCAGCAGCCTCCAGGGACAGTATGAAAAACTGTTTTTT.

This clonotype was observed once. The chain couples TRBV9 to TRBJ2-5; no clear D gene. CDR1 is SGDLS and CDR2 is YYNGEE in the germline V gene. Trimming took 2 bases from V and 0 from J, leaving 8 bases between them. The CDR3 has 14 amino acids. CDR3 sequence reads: CASSVRHDQETQYF. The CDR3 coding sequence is TGTGCCAGCAGCGTCAGACACGACCAAGAGACCCAGTACTTC.

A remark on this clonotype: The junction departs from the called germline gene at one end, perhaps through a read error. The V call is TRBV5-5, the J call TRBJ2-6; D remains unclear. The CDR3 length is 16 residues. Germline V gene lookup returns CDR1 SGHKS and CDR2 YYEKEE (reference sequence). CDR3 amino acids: CASSLVWSPGANVLTF. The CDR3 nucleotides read TGTGCCAGCAGCTTGGTTTGGTCCCCTGGAGCCAACGTCCTGACTTTC.

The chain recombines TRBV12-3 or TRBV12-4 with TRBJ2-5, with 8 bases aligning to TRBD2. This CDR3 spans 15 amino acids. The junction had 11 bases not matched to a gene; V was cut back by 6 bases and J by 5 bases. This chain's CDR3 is CASSPGLAVGETQYF. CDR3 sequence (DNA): TGTGCCAGCAGCCCCGGACTAGCCGTTGGGGAGACCCAGTACTTC.

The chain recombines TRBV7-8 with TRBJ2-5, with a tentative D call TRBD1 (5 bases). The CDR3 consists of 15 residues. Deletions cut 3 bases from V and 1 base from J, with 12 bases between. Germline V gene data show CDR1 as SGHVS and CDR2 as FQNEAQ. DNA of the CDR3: TGTGCCAGCAGCTTTCCGCAGGGCCTCCAAGAGACCCAGTACTTC. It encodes CASSFPQGLQETQYF.

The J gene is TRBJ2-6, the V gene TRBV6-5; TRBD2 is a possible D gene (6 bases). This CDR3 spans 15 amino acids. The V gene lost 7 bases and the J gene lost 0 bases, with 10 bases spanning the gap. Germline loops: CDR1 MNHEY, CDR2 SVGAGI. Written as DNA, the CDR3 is TGTGCCAGCACCTACGGGGGCTCTGGGGCCAACGTCCTGACTTTC. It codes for CASTYGGSGANVLTF.

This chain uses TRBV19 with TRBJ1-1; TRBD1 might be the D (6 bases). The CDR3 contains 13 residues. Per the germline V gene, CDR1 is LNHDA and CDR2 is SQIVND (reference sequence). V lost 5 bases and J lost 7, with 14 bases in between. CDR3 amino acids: CASSLRTVLEAFF. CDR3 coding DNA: TGTGCCAGTAGTCTTCGGACAGTCCTTGAAGCTTTCTTT.

The CDR3 sequence: CATSRGSVGVYEQYV. The CDR3, as DNA: TGTGCCACCAGCAGAGGGTCGGTAGGGGTTTACGAGCAGTACGTC. The chain couples TRBV15 to TRBJ2-7; a weak D match, TRBD1 (5 bases). V gave up 1 base and J gave up 4 bases, with 14 bases separating them. This CDR3 has 15 amino acids. Germline V gene sequence: CDR1 LNHNV, CDR2 YYDKDF (reference sequence).

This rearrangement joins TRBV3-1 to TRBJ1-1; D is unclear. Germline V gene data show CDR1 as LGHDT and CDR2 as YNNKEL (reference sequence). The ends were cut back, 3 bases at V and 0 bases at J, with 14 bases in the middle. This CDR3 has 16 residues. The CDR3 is CASSHDPAGLNTEAFF. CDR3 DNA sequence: TGTGCCAGCAGCCACGACCCAGCGGGTTTGAACACTGAAGCTTTCTTT.

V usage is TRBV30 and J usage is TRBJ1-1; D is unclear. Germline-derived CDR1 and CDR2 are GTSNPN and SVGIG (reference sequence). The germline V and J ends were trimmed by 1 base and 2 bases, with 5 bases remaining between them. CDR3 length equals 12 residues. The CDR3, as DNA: TGTGCCTGGAGTGACGGTAACACTGAAGCTTTCTTT. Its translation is CAWSDGNTEAFF.